The clone carrying this TCR beta chain came up many times. From the RACE reads, TCRdb called clonotypes with MiXCR, one entry per CDR3 protein. The sample lists 69,000 or so distinct CDR3 sequences, about a tenth occurring once. The data were obtained in a study of human T cells and chemical hapten exposure. Time point here: patch test 2, 6 weeks after DPC sensitization. Treatment here: therapeutic diphenylcyclopropenone sensitization with weekly scalp DPC. Germline V lookup: CDR1 MNHEY, CDR2 SVGAGI. There are 13 residues in the CDR3. V was trimmed by 2 bases and J by 3 bases, leaving 7 bases between them.

The genes are TRBV6-5 and TRBJ1-1; D not resolved. The origin of this receptor is a woman between 45 and 60 years old with alopecia areata. Some clones in this sample may be carry-over from other donors' samples. The sequencing here drew on whole blood, taken in connection with sensitization to the hapten diphenylcyclopropenone (DPC). CDR3 residues: CASSYGGYTEAFF. Written as DNA, the CDR3 is TGTGCCAGCAGTTACGGAGGGTACACTGAAGCTTTCTTT.